Detailed here is one T cell receptor beta chain. The antigen is not known. Researchers ran the PCR with 60 Vbeta and 13 Jbeta primers. Clones were read by immunoSEQ multiplex PCR, and TCRdb kept only the in-frame ones, dropping some. Of roughly 150,000 clones in the sample, roughly 80% are singletons; the top ten hold over 1.1%. Deletions cut 6 bases from V and 6 bases from J, with 13 bases between. The CDR3 length is 13 residues. Per germline, CDR1 MGHDK and CDR2 SYGVNS. The data were taken from a study of cytomegalovirus exposure and HLA in healthy donors. Study-wide background: There were 350 to 400 genotyped donors. Of these, roughly 80% fell in the genetic ancestry cluster associated with self-reported Caucasian donors. General study findings and limits: Sequencing depth across donors, presence/absence analyses assumed, was roughly uniform. As a later analysis revealed, most CMV-associated TCR beta chains appeared HLA-restricted. Productive rates of about 90% or about 30% were seen for most TCR beta V segments in an earlier analysis.

The chain recombines TRBV25-1 with TRBJ2-3; D perhaps matches TRBD2 (6 bases). The TCR sequence derives from a male donor in good health and CMV-seronegative. The sample taken for sequencing was PBMCs. The CDR3 region has the DNA TGTGCCAGCAGGCCCGGGGGTTTGGATACGCAGTATTTT. Its protein product is CASRPGGLDTQYF.